These 23 T cell receptor beta chains were sequenced from one sample in a study of vaccination effects on CD4 cells after COVID-19. Sequencing used immunoSEQ multiplex PCR; TCRdb keeps in-frame clones, though not all of them. The data show around 24,000 clones, over 75% seen once. After expansion with viral peptide pools in the ViraFEST assay, antigen-specific CD4+ T cells were sequenced. Following an approximately 9-day culture, CD4+ T cells were purified. Either the mRNA-1273 or the BNT162b2 vaccine was given to participants as two doses. These receptors lack a known antigen. This specimen was CD4+ T cells from PBMCs cultured with HCoV-NL63 spike peptides, taken after COVID-19 vaccination. These receptor sequences come from a human donor who received a COVID-19 vaccine.

V usage is TRBV20-1 and J usage is TRBJ2-1; D is undetermined. V was shortened by 4 bases and J by 4 bases, with 5 bases between the two germline ends. Germline V gene lookup returns CDR1 DFQATT and CDR2 SNEGSKA (reference sequence). The CDR3 is 11 amino acids. The CDR3 is CSAKLYNEQFF. The CDR3 region has the DNA TGCAGTGCTAAACTTTACAATGAGCAGTTCTTC.

The gene calls are TRBV30 and TRBJ1-1; 7 bases map to TRBD1. The CDR3 spans 16 residues. V gave up 3 bases and J gave up 2 bases; unmatched junction bases: 12. Germline CDR1 GTSNPN, CDR2 SVGIG (reference sequence). The CDR3 DNA reads TGTGCCTGGAGACGTTGGGGGACAGACAAAAACACTGAAGCTTTCTTT. Amino acid sequence: CAWRRWGTDKNTEAFF.

The chain employs TRBV6-1 and TRBJ2-3; unclear D gene. Trimming took off 2 bases at V and 3 bases at J, with 6 bases between the two ends. CDR3 length equals 13 residues. Germline CDR1 MNHNS, CDR2 SASEGT. CDR3 DNA sequence: TGTGCCAGCAGTGAAAGTGCGACAGATACGCAGTATTTT. Protein sequence: CASSESATDTQYF.

The V call is TRBV7-6, the J call TRBJ1-2; 12 nucleotides align to TRBD1. Germline assignment: CDR1 SGHVS and CDR2 FNYEAQ. Losses at the gene ends were 0 bases for V and 5 bases for J; bases not matched to a gene: 4. The CDR3 has 16 residues. The CDR3 DNA is TGTGCCAGCAGCTTAGCAGAGGGACAGGGGGCATATGGCTACACCTTC. Its protein product is CASSLAEGQGAYGYTF.

The chain carries TRBV3-1 (or the pseudogene TRBV3-2) and TRBJ2-1, with a weak D call TRBD2 (5 bases). Trimming took 4 bases from V and 8 from J, leaving 15 bases between them. Germline V gives CDR1 LGHDT, CDR2 YNNKEL (reference sequence). The CDR3 contains 14 residues. The CDR3 sequence is CASSLASGRDEQFF. In DNA, the CDR3 is TGTGCCAGCAGCCTAGCGAGCGGTAGGGATGAGCAGTTCTTC.

This clone was detected once. The chain carries TRBV29-1 and TRBJ1-4; 8 bases are a match to TRBD1. With V trimmed by 3 bases and J by 7 bases, 7 bases remained unmatched. In germline, CDR1 is SQVTM, CDR2 ANQGSEA. The CDR3 extends over 14 amino acids. The CDR3 region is CSVDSPGGGEKLFF. CDR3 sequence (DNA): TGCAGCGTTGATAGTCCAGGGGGCGGTGAAAAACTGTTTTTT.

V and J are TRBV6-6 and TRBJ2-1, with D possibly matching TRBD1 (6 bases). The CDR3 is 12 amino acids. Germline V gives CDR1 MNHNY, CDR2 SVGAGI (reference sequence). Trimming left V 7 bases short and J 10 bases short, with 14 bases between. CDR3 sequence reads: CASTRQGPEQFF. The CDR3 nucleotides read TGTGCCAGCACACGTCAGGGGCCGGAGCAGTTCTTC.

This clone has just a few counts. The chain carries TRBV12-3 or TRBV12-4 and TRBJ2-7; no definite D call. The V gene lost 2 bases and the J gene lost 1 base, with 6 bases spanning the gap. CDR3 length equals 13 residues. The chain's CDR3 is CASSLSLSYEQYF. CDR3 bases: TGTGCCAGCAGTTTATCTTTATCCTACGAGCAGTACTTC.

The genes are TRBV3-1 (or the pseudogene TRBV3-2) and TRBJ1-1, with D perhaps TRBD1 (5 bases). The CDR3 totals 12 residues. V lost 3 bases and J lost 7, with 9 bases in between. CDR1 LGHDT and CDR2 YNNKEL come from the germline V gene (reference sequence). The CDR3 is CASSHPQGEAFF. The CDR3 coding sequence is TGTGCCAGCAGCCACCCCCAGGGTGAAGCTTTCTTT.

V usage is TRBV2 and J usage is TRBJ2-2; 9 bases match TRBD1. Germline V gene data show CDR1 as SNHLY and CDR2 as FYNNEI. Trimming cost V 11 bases and J 1 base; bases outside gene matches: 2. The CDR3 covers 13 residues. The CDR3 here is CAGGQGNTGELFF. CDR3 coding DNA: TGTGCCGGGGGACAGGGGAACACCGGGGAGCTGTTTTTT. Full variable domain (remainder filled in from reference TRBV2 and TRBJ2-2): EPEVTQTPSHQVTQMGQEVILRCVPISNHLYFYWYRQILGQKVEFLVSFYNNEISEKSEIFDDQFSVERPDGSNFTLKIRSTKLEDSAMYFCAGGQGNTGELFFGEGSRLTVL.

This clone was counted only a few times. The chain has TRBV5-4 and TRBJ1-1, with 10 bases matching TRBD1. The CDR3 totals 15 residues. Per the germline V gene, CDR1 is SGHNT and CDR2 is YYREEE (reference sequence). The V and J ends lost 4 bases and 4 bases, in that order; junction bases with no gene match: 7. The CDR3 sequence: CASSQGDRGPTEAFF. CDR3 nucleotide sequence: TGTGCCAGCAGCCAGGGGGACAGGGGCCCCACTGAAGCTTTCTTT. The complete variable domain, with remaining parts taken from reference TRBV5-4 and TRBJ1-1, reads ETGVTQSPTHLIKTRGQQVTLRCSSQSGHNTVSWYQQALGQGPQFIFQYYREEENGRGNFPPRFSGLQFPNYSSELNVNALELDDSALYLCASSQGDRGPTEAFFGQGTRLTVV.

The chain couples TRBV5-6 to TRBJ2-3; D not resolved. Per the germline V gene, CDR1 is SGHDT and CDR2 is YYEEEE. V dropped 0 bases and J dropped 2 bases, with 10 bases sitting between them. This CDR3 region has 15 residues. In DNA form, the CDR3 reads TGTGCCAGCAGCTTGGACGTAGCACACACAGATACGCAGTATTTT. Translation: CASSLDVAHTDTQYF.

CDR3 loop: CASSLEGQDQETQYF. As DNA, the CDR3 is TGCGCCAGCAGCTTGGAGGGACAGGACCAAGAGACCCAGTACTTC. The chain has TRBV5-1 and TRBJ2-5, with 8 bases fitting TRBD1. V lost 0 bases and J lost 0; bases outside the gene matches: 1. This CDR3 spans 15 amino acids. CDR1 is SGHRS and CDR2 is YFSETQ in the germline V gene.

The chain is built from TRBV9 and TRBJ2-3; unclear D gene. CDR3 length equals 14 residues. Germline CDR1 reads SGDLS; CDR2 reads YYNGEE. The ends were cut back, 0 bases at V and 6 bases at J, with 11 bases in the middle. The CDR3 here is CASSVGVKVDTQYF. The CDR3 bases are TGTGCCAGCAGCGTAGGAGTAAAAGTGGATACGCAGTATTTT.

The J gene is TRBJ2-3, the V gene TRBV7-2; the match to TRBD2 covers 9 bases. With V trimmed by 7 bases and J by 4 bases, 9 bases remained unmatched. The CDR3 spans 15 residues. Germline values: CDR1 SGHTA, CDR2 FQGNSA. This CDR3 reads CASILGLAGSDTQYF. CDR3 DNA: TGTGCCAGCATTTTAGGGCTAGCGGGATCAGATACGCAGTATTTT.

V and J are TRBV11-2 and TRBJ2-1; no clear D. The CDR3 is 14 residues long. The V and J ends lost 1 base and 1 base respectively, with 5 bases between them. Germline V gene data show CDR1 as SGHAT and CDR2 as FQNNGV. The chain's CDR3 is CASSLGGSYNEQFF. The CDR3, as DNA: TGTGCCAGCAGCTTAGGCGGTTCCTACAATGAGCAGTTCTTC.

The chain uses TRBV3-1 (or the pseudogene TRBV3-2) and TRBJ1-1; D is ambiguous. Trimming took off 1 base at V and 3 bases at J, with 9 bases between the two ends. This CDR3 region has 14 residues. CDR1 is LGHDT, CDR2 YNNKEL, per germline (reference sequence). The CDR3 region has the DNA TGTGCCAGCAGCCAAGCGGGGAAGGACACTGAAGCTTTCTTT. Translating it yields CASSQAGKDTEAFF.

This clone was detected a few times. The rearrangement joins TRBV14 to TRBJ1-2; D uncertain. CDR3 size: 14 residues. V lost 1 base and J 8 bases, leaving 14 bases between the germline ends. CDR1 SGHDN and CDR2 FVKESK come from the germline V gene. The CDR3 loop reads CASSQVHQGPGYTF. The CDR3 nucleotides are TGTGCCAGCAGCCAAGTTCACCAAGGACCCGGCTACACCTTC.

The chain is built from TRBV3-1 (or the pseudogene TRBV3-2) and TRBJ2-7, with unresolved D. The CDR3 is 15 residues long. Between the trimmed V and J ends, which lost 1 base and 2 bases, there was a span of 12 bases. Looked up from germline, CDR1 is LGHDT and CDR2 is YNNKEL (reference sequence). In DNA form, the CDR3 reads TGTGCCAGCAGCCAAGGGGTAGTACTACCCTACGAGCAGTACTTC. Protein sequence: CASSQGVVLPYEQYF.

This clone was seen once. The chain recombines TRBV11-2 with TRBJ2-7, with a possible D match to TRBD2 (5 bases). Trimming took off 6 bases at V and 4 bases at J, with 19 bases between the two ends. Germline V lookup: CDR1 SGHAT, CDR2 FQNNGV. The CDR3 is 15 residues long. CDR3 sequence (DNA): TGTGCCAGCAGGCTACGACGGGAAACACTATACGAGCAGTACTTC. It is translated as CASRLRRETLYEQYF.

J is TRBJ1-2 and V is TRBV5-1; no reliable D call. The CDR3 runs 13 residues. From germline, CDR1 is SGHRS and CDR2 YFSETQ. V lost 1 base to trimming and J lost 3 bases, with 7 bases between them. The CDR3 here is CASSLNGHYGYTF. CDR3 bases: TGCGCCAGCAGCTTGAACGGACACTATGGCTACACCTTC.

V usage is TRBV2 and J usage is TRBJ2-5; D is possibly TRBD2 (6 bases). The CDR3 is 13 amino acids. Germline assignment: CDR1 SNHLY and CDR2 FYNNEI. V shed 10 bases and J shed 9 bases, with 21 bases lying between them. CDR3 in amino acids: CATRDSPLGAQYF. In DNA, the CDR3 is TGTGCCACCCGGGACTCTCCGCTTGGGGCCCAGTACTTC.

The chain has TRBV18 and TRBJ2-1; tentatively, D is TRBD1 or TRBD2 (5 bases each). CDR3 length: 13 amino acids. Per the germline V gene, CDR1 is KGHSH and CDR2 is LQKENI. Trimming cost V 3 bases and J 8 bases, with 11 bases left between them. CDR3 nucleotides: TGTGCCAGCTCACCGGGACCCAGGGATGAGCAGTTCTTC. This codes for CASSPGPRDEQFF.